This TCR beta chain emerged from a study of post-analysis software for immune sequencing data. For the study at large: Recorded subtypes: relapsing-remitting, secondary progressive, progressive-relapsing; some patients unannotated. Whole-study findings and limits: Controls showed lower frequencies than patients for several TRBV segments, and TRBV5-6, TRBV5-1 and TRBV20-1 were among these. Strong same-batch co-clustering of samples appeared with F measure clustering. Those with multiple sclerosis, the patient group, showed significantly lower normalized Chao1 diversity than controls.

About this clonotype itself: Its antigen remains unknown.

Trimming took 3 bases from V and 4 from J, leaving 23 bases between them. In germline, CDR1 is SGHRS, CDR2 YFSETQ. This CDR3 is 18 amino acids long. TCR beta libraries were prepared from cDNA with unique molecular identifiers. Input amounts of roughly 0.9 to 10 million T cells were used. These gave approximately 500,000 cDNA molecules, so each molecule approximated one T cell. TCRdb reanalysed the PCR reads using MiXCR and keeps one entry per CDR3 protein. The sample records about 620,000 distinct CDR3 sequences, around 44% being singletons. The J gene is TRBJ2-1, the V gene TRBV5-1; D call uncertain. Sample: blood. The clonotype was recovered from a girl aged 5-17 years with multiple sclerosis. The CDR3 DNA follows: TGCGCCAGCAGCTCAAGCCATCTTCGGACCCTCAATTACAATGAGCAGTTCTTC. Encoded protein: CASSSSHLRTLNYNEQFF.